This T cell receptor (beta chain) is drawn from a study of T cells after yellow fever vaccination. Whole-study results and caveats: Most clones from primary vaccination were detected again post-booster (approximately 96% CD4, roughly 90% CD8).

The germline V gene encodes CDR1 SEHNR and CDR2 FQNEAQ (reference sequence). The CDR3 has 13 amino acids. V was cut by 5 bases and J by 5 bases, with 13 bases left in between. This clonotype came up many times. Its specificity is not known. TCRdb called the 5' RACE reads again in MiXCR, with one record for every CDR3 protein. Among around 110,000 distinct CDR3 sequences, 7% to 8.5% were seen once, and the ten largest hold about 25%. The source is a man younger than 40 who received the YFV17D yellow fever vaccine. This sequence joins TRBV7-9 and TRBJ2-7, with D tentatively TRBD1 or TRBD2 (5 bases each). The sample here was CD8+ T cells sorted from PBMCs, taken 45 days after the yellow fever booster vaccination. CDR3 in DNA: TGTGCCAGCAGCCCGAGGGACGGCGACGAGCAGTACTTC. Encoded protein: CASSPRDGDEQYF.